This passage covers 23 T cell receptor beta chains from one sample sequenced in a study of blood T cell repertoires in COVID-19. Only in-frame clones appear in the TCRdb table, and some are missing; sequencing was by immunoSEQ multiplex PCR. In the table there are roughly 400,000 clones, 80% to 95% of which are singletons. The material sequenced was PBMCs or T cells enriched from blood (not recorded which). The receptors originated from a young man who had recovered from COVID-19.

For the CDR3, the DNA is TGTGCCAGTCAAAAACCGGGACAGGGGTGGAATGAGCAGTTCTTC. Translating gives CASQKPGQGWNEQFF. The rearrangement links TRBV5-4 to TRBJ2-1; 10 bases map to TRBD1. Losses at the gene ends were 8 bases for V and 7 bases for J; bases not matched to a gene: 12. Germline CDR1 is SGHNT and CDR2 is YYREEE (reference sequence). There are 15 residues in the CDR3.

The chain has TRBV27 and TRBJ1-4; 10 bases agree with TRBD1. The CDR3 is 14 amino acids. The V gene end was trimmed by 6 bases and the J gene end by 5 bases; junction bases not matched to a gene: 3. From germline, CDR1 is MNHEY and CDR2 SMNVEV (reference sequence). This chain's CDR3 is CASRTTGGNEKLFF. CDR3 bases: TGTGCCAGCAGAACGACAGGGGGCAATGAAAAACTGTTTTTT.

The chain links TRBV30 to TRBJ1-6; a weak D match, TRBD1 (6 bases). This CDR3 comprises 14 residues. Between the trimmed V and J ends, which lost 3 bases and 6 bases, there was a span of 12 bases. Germline V gene lookup returns CDR1 GTSNPN and CDR2 SVGIG (reference sequence). The CDR3 sequence: CAWRTQGRNSPLHF. The CDR3 DNA is TGTGCCTGGAGAACACAGGGTCGTAATTCACCCCTCCACTTT.

The chain combines TRBV6-4 with TRBJ1-5; the D gene is possibly TRBD1 (6 bases). CDR1 and CDR2 (germline): MRHNA, SNTAGT. V lost 8 bases to trimming and J lost 7 bases, with 18 bases between them. This CDR3 contains 14 residues. CDR3: CASPVGQWRQPQHF. CDR3 nucleotide sequence: TGTGCCAGCCCGGTCGGACAGTGGAGACAGCCCCAGCATTTT.

The chain couples TRBV18 to TRBJ1-5, with 9 bases matching TRBD1. The CDR3 consists of 14 residues. Unmatched junction bases numbered 5, after V lost 6 bases and J lost 5 bases. Germline loops: CDR1 KGHSH, CDR2 LQKENI. The CDR3 DNA follows: TGTGCCAGCTCGACAGGGGGAAAAGATCAGCCCCAGCATTTT. The encoded protein is CASSTGGKDQPQHF.

This clone appeared once. The chain employs TRBV12-5 and TRBJ2-7; TRBD2 matches 9 bases. V gave up 4 bases and J gave up 0 bases; unmatched junction bases: 1. Germline V gives CDR1 LGHNT, CDR2 FRNRAP. CDR3 length: 14 amino acids. The CDR3 sequence: CASGSSGASYEQYF. The CDR3 region has the DNA TGTGCTAGTGGTTCTAGCGGGGCCTCCTACGAGCAGTACTTC.

The CDR3 is CASSKEPTYEQYF. In DNA form, the CDR3 reads TGTGCCAGCAGTAAGGAGCCCACCTACGAGCAGTACTTC. V usage is TRBV3-1 (or the pseudogene TRBV3-2) and J usage is TRBJ2-7, with D hard to call. Germline V gene data show CDR1 as LGHDT and CDR2 as YNNKEL (reference sequence). The V and J ends lost 6 bases and 2 bases respectively, with 11 bases between them. This CDR3 contains 13 residues.

The rearrangement joins TRBV4-1 to TRBJ2-7, with TRBD2 identical over 7 bases. V was clipped by 6 bases and J by 6 bases; unmatched bases: 11. CDR1 MGHRA and CDR2 YSYEKL come from the germline V gene. The CDR3 has 14 residues. In nucleotides, the CDR3 is TGCGCCAGCAGTCCCGGACTAGAGAGGAGCGAGCAGTACTTC. Encoded protein: CASSPGLERSEQYF.

The V and J genes are TRBV2 and TRBJ2-3; D remains ambiguous. V was pared by 1 base and J by 3 bases, with 14 bases between. This CDR3 has 16 residues. Germline-derived CDR1 and CDR2 are SNHLY and FYNNEI. The CDR3 sequence: CASSEGAAVSTDTQYF. The CDR3 nucleotides are TGTGCCAGCAGTGAAGGGGCAGCCGTCTCGACAGATACGCAGTATTTT.

The CDR3, as DNA: TGTGCCAGTAGGCCGCCAGCCGGACGGGACTTCTATGGCTACACCTTC. It translates to CASRPPAGRDFYGYTF. The chain is built from TRBV19 and TRBJ1-2; D possibly corresponds to TRBD1 (5 bases). Germline V gene lookup returns CDR1 LNHDA and CDR2 SQIVND (reference sequence). The CDR3 has 16 residues. V lost 6 bases and J 4 bases, leaving 21 bases between the germline ends.

This chain uses TRBV25-1 with TRBJ2-2; TRBD1 is a possible D gene (5 bases). Per germline, CDR1 MGHDK and CDR2 SYGVNS. The CDR3 is made up of 15 amino acids. Trimming took 3 bases from V and 6 from J, leaving 14 bases between them. The CDR3 DNA reads as TGTGCCAGCAGTGATTCAGGGAATCGCCCCGGGGAGCTGTTTTTT. The encoded protein is CASSDSGNRPGELFF.

The rearrangement joins TRBV10-3 to TRBJ2-7; possible D gene TRBD1, 5 bases. Trimming took off 8 bases at V and 6 bases at J, with 14 bases between the two ends. CDR3 length equals 12 residues. CDR1 and CDR2 from the germline V gene are ENHRY and SYGVKD. CDR3 in DNA: TGTGCCATCGGAAACAGGAGTCTCGAGCAGTACTTC. This encodes CAIGNRSLEQYF.

Notes on this clone: At one boundary the junction diverges from the germline segment, which might be a read error. This chain uses TRBV10-3 with TRBJ1-1, with TRBD1 identical over 10 bases. CDR3 length equals 11 residues. Germline-derived CDR1 and CDR2 are ENHRY and SYGVKD. The CDR3 DNA reads TGTGCCATCAGTGAGGGGACAGGGGCTTGGTTT. Amino acid sequence: CAISEGTGAWF.

V gene TRBV19 combines with J gene TRBJ1-1; 11 bases map to TRBD1. This CDR3 is built from 16 residues. CDR1 is LNHDA and CDR2 is SQIVND in the germline V gene (reference sequence). Germline trimming cut 7 bases from V and 4 bases from J; bases unmatched to any gene: 11. The CDR3 bases are TGTGCCAGTACTGGACAGGGGGCGAAGAAGGTCACTGAAGCTTTCTTT. Translated, it gives CASTGQGAKKVTEAFF. The whole variable domain, remainder taken from reference TRBV19 and TRBJ1-1, is DGGITQSPKYLFRKEGQNVTLSCEQNLNHDAMYWYRQDPGQGLRLIYYSQIVNDFQKGDIAEGYSVSREKKESFPLTVTSAQKNPTAFYLCASTGQGAKKVTEAFFGQGTRLTVV.

The CDR3 reads CSASTQGFINEQFF. Written as DNA, the CDR3 is TGCAGTGCTAGTACCCAGGGTTTTATCAATGAGCAGTTCTTC. The chain carries TRBV20-1 and TRBJ2-1, with D possibly TRBD1 on 5 matching bases. With 3 bases removed from V and 6 bases from J, the gap between germline ends came to 15 bases. The CDR3 totals 14 residues. Germline CDR1 is DFQATT and CDR2 is SNEGSKA (reference sequence).

CDR3 sequence reads: CASGFTGNSPLHF. In nucleotides, the CDR3 is TGTGCTAGTGGTTTCACAGGGAATTCACCCCTCCACTTT. This chain links TRBV12-5 with TRBJ1-6, with D maybe TRBD1 (6 bases). Trimming stripped 3 bases from V and 7 bases from J, with 7 bases between. The CDR3 spans 13 residues. The V gene's germline CDR1 is LGHNT and CDR2 FRNRAP.

The chain couples TRBV7-2 to TRBJ1-1; D is possibly TRBD1 (5 bases). The CDR3 runs to 14 residues. Trimming pared 8 bases from V and 4 bases from J, leaving 17 bases between. Germline-derived CDR1 and CDR2 are SGHTA and FQGNSA. CDR3 region: CASGNTGTGTEAFF. The CDR3 DNA sequence: TGTGCCAGCGGCAATACAGGAACCGGCACTGAAGCTTTCTTT.

The rearrangement uses TRBV6-1 and TRBJ1-5; D gene ambiguous. The V end lost 1 base, the J end lost 2 bases, and 6 bases lay between the germline ends. CDR3 length equals 14 residues. CDR1 and CDR2 from the germline V gene are MNHNS and SASEGT. CDR3 in DNA: TGTGCCAGCAGTGAAGGCCCGGGCAATCAGCCCCAGCATTTT. Translating it yields CASSEGPGNQPQHF.

The gene calls are TRBV30 and TRBJ1-5; D is uncertain. V was cut by 0 bases and J by 7 bases, with 13 bases left in between. CDR1 and CDR2 from the germline V gene are GTSNPN and SVGIG (reference sequence). The length of the CDR3 is 14 residues. CDR3 sequence: CAWSVVGGRQPQHF. The CDR3 region has the DNA TGTGCCTGGAGTGTAGTGGGAGGGAGGCAGCCCCAGCATTTT.

The rearrangement joins TRBV19 to TRBJ2-4; 10 bases match TRBD2. The length of the CDR3 is 16 residues. After removal of 4 bases from V and 7 bases from J, the junction contained 10 bases not matched to a gene. From germline, CDR1 is LNHDA and CDR2 SQIVND (reference sequence). The CDR3 spells CASSKSHLAGVNIQYF. The CDR3 DNA is TGTGCCAGTAGTAAAAGCCATCTAGCGGGAGTGAACATTCAGTACTTC.

In DNA, the CDR3 is TGTGCCAGCAGCTTAGTTTCAGGATTACTTGGTGGCTACACCTTC. Amino acid sequence: CASSLVSGLLGGYTF. The J gene is TRBJ1-2, the V gene TRBV7-8; D is unclear. This CDR3 region has 15 residues. V lost 1 base and J 7 bases, leaving 16 bases between the germline ends. From germline, CDR1 is SGHVS and CDR2 FQNEAQ.

This clone appeared a few times. The rearrangement links TRBV15 to TRBJ1-2, with a weak D call TRBD1 (5 bases). The CDR3 runs 14 residues. Per the germline V gene, CDR1 is LNHNV and CDR2 is YYDKDF (reference sequence). The V end was cut by 0 bases, the J end by 5 bases, with 10 bases between. The CDR3 coding sequence is TGTGCCACCAGCAGAGATCGACAGATGTATGGCTACACCTTC. Its translation: CATSRDRQMYGYTF.

V is TRBV5-4 and J is TRBJ1-5; TRBD1 agrees at 9 bases. The CDR3 contains 13 residues. Germline CDR1 SGHNT, CDR2 YYREEE (reference sequence). Losses at the gene ends were 4 bases for V and 6 bases for J; bases not matched to a gene: 2. For the CDR3, the DNA is TGTGCCAGCAGCGCGGGACAGGGTCAGCCCCAGCATTTT. Its protein product is CASSAGQGQPQHF.